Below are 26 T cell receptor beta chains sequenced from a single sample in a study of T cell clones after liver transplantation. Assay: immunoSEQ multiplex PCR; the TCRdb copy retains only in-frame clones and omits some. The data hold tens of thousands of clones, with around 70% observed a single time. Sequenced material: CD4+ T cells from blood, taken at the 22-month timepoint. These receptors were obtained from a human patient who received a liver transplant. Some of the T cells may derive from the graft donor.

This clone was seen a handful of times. The DNA of the CDR3 is TGTGCCAGTCGGGAGGGGTATAATTCACCCCTCCACTTT. Residues: CASREGYNSPLHF. The chain carries TRBV19 and TRBJ1-6; weak D call: TRBD1 (5 bases). The V gene's germline CDR1 is LNHDA and CDR2 SQIVND (reference sequence). Trimming pared 8 bases from V and 4 bases from J, leaving 9 bases between. The CDR3 has 13 residues. The full variable domain, with the rest looked up from reference TRBV19 and TRBJ1-6, is DGGITQSPKYLFRKEGQNVTLSCEQNLNHDAMYWYRQDPGQGLRLIYYSQIVNDFQKGDIAEGYSVSREKKESFPLTVTSAQKNPTAFYLCASREGYNSPLHFGNGTRLTVT.

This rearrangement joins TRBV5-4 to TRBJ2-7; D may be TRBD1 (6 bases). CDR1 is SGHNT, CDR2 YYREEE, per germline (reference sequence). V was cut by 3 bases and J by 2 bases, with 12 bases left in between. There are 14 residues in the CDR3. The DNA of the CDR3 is TGTGCCAGCAGCTACCAGGGGATCGCCTACGAGCAGTACTTC. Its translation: CASSYQGIAYEQYF.

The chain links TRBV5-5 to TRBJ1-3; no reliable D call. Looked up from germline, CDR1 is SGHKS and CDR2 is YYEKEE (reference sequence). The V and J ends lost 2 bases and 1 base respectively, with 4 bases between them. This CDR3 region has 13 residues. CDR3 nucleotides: TGTGCCAGCAGCTTACTATCTGGAAACACCATATATTTT. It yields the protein CASSLLSGNTIYF.

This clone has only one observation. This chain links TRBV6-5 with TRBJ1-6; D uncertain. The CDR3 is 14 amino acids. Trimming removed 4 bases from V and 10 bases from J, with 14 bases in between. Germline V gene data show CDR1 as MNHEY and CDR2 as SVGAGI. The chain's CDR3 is CASSSGQNESPLHF. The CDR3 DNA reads TGTGCCAGCAGTTCAGGCCAGAACGAATCACCCCTCCACTTT.

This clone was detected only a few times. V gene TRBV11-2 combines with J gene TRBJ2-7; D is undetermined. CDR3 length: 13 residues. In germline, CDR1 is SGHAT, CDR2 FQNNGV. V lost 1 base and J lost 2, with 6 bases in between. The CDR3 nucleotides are TGTGCCAGCAGCTTAGTGTCTACCTACGAGCAGTACTTC. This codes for CASSLVSTYEQYF. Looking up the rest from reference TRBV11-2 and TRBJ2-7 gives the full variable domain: EAGVAQSPRYKIIEKRQSVAFWCNPISGHATLYWYQQILGQGPKLLIQFQNNGVVDDSQLPKDRFSAERLKGVDSTLKIQPAKLEDSAVYLCASSLVSTYEQYFGPGTRLTVT.

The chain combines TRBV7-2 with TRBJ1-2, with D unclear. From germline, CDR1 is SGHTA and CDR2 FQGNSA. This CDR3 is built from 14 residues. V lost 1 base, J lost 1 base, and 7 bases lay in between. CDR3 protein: CASSLELVNYGYTF. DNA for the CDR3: TGTGCCAGCAGCTTAGAGCTAGTTAACTATGGCTACACCTTC.

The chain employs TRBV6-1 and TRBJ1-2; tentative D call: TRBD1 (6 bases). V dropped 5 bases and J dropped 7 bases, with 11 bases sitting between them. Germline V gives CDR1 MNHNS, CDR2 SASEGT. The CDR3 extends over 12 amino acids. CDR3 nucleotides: TGTGCCAGCAGTACAGGGTACTCTGGCTACACCTTC. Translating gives CASSTGYSGYTF.

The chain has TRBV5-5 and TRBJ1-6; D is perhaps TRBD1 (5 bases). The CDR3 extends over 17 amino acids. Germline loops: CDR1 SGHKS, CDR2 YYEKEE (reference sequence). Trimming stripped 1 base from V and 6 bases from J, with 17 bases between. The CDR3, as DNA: TGTGCCAGCAGCTTGACAGGCTCCGGGACGGCTAATTCACCCCTCCACTTT. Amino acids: CASSLTGSGTANSPLHF.

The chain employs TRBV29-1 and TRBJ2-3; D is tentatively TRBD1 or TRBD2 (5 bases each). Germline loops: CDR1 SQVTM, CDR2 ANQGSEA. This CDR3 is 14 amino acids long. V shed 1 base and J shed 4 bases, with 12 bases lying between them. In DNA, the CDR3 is TGCAGCGTTGAAGGGGGGTCGGGCCCAGATACGCAGTATTTT. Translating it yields CSVEGGSGPDTQYF.

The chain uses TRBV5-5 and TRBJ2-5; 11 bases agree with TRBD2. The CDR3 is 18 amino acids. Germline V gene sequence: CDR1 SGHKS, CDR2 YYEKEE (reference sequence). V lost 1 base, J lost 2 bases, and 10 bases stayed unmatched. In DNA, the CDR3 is TGTGCCAGCAGCTTGATCTCTAGCGGGGGGCCGATACAAGAGACCCAGTACTTC. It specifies CASSLISSGGPIQETQYF.

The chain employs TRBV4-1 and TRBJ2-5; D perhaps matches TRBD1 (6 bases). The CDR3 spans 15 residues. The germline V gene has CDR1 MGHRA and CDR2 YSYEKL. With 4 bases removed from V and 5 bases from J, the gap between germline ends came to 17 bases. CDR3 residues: CASSPNRAVGETQYF. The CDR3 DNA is TGCGCCAGCAGCCCGAACAGGGCAGTGGGGGAGACCCAGTACTTC.

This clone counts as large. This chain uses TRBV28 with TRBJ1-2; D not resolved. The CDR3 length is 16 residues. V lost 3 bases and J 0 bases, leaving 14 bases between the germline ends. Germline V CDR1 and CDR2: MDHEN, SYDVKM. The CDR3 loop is CASSLAGQYPNYGYTF. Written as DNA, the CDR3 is TGTGCCAGCAGTTTGGCTGGGCAGTACCCTAACTATGGCTACACCTTC.

CDR3 amino acids: CASSPPTRSHYGYTF. The CDR3 DNA is TGTGCCAGCTCACCACCTACCAGAAGTCACTATGGCTACACCTTC. V and J are TRBV18 and TRBJ1-2; D not certain. Germline-derived CDR1 and CDR2 are KGHSH and LQKENI. Trimming took off 0 bases at V and 3 bases at J, with 11 bases between the two ends. CDR3 length: 15 residues.

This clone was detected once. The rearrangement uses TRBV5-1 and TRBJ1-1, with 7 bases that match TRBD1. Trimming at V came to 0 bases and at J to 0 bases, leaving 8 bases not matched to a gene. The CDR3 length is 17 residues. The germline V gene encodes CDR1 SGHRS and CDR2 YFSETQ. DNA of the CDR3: TGCGCCAGCAGCTTGGAGGGGGCGGCTAGAATGAACACTGAAGCTTTCTTT. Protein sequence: CASSLEGAARMNTEAFF.

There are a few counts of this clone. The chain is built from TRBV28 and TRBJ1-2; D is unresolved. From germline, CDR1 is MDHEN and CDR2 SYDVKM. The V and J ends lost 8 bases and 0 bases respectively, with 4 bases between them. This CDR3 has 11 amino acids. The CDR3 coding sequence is TGTGCCAGCGGACCTAACTATGGCTACACCTTC. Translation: CASGPNYGYTF.

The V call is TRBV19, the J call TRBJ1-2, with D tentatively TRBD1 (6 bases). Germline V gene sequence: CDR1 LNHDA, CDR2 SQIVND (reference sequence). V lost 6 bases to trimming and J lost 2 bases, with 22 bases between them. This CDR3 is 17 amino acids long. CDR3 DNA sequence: TGTGCCAGTAGCTCAAGGGGGTCAACGCGTTCCAACTATGGCTACACCTTC. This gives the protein CASSSRGSTRSNYGYTF. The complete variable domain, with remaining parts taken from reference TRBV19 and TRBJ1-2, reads DGGITQSPKYLFRKEGQNVTLSCEQNLNHDAMYWYRQDPGQGLRLIYYSQIVNDFQKGDIAEGYSVSREKKESFPLTVTSAQKNPTAFYLCASSSRGSTRSNYGYTFGSGTRLTVV.

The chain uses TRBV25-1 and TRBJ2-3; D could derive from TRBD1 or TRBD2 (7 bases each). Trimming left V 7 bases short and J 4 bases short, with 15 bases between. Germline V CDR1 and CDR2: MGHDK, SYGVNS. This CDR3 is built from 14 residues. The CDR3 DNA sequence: TGTGCCAGCACCAGGGGGGGGGACGCAGATACGCAGTATTTT. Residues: CASTRGGDADTQYF.

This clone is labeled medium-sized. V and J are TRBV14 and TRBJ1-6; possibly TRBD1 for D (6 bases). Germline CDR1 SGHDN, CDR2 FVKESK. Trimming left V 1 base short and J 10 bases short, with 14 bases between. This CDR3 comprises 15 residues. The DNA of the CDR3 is TGTGCCAGCAGCCAAGTCGGGGGCGGGGAATCACCCCTCCACTTT. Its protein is CASSQVGGGESPLHF.

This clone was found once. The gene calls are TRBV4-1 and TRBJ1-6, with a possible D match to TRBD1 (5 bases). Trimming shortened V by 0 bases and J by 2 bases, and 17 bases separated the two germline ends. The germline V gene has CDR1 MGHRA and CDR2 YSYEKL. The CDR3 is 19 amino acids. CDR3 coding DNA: TGCGCCAGCAGCCAAGAGGCAGGGTTAGTGGATCCCTATAATTCACCCCTCCACTTT. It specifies CASSQEAGLVDPYNSPLHF.

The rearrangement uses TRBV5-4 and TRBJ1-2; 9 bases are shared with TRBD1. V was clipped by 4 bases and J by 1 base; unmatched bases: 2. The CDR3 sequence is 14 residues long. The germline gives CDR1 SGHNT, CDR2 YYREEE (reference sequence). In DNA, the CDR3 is TGTGCCAGCAGCCCGGACAGGGGTAACTATGGCTACACCTTC. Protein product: CASSPDRGNYGYTF.

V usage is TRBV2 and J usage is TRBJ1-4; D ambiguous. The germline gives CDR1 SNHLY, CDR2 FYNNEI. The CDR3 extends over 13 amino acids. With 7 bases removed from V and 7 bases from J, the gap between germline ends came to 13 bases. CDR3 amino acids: CASTFISGEKLFF. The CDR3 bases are TGTGCCAGCACGTTCATCTCGGGTGAAAAACTGTTTTTT.

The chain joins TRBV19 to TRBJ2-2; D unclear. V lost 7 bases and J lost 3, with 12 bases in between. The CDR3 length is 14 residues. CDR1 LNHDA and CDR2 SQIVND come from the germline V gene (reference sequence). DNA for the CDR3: TGTGCCAGTACCACGGCGACTGACACCGGGGAGCTGTTTTTT. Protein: CASTTATDTGELFF.

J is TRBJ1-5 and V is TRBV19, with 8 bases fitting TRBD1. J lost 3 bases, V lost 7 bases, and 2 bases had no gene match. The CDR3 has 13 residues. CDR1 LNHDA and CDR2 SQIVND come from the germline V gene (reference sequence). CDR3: CASTGQVNQPQHF. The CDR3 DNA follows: TGTGCCAGTACGGGACAGGTCAATCAGCCCCAGCATTTT.

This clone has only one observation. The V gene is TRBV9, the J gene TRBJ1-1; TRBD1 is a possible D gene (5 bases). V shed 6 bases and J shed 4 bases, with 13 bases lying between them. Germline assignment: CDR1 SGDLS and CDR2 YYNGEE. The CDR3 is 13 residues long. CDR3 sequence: CASTLGEGTEAFF. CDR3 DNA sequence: TGTGCCAGCACCCTGGGGGAGGGCACTGAAGCTTTCTTT.

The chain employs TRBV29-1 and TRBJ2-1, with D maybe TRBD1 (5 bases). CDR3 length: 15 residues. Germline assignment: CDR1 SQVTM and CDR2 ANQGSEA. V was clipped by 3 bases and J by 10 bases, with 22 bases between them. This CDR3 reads CSVEGARAQPGEQFF. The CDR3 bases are TGCAGCGTTGAGGGCGCAAGGGCGCAACCAGGGGAGCAGTTCTTC.

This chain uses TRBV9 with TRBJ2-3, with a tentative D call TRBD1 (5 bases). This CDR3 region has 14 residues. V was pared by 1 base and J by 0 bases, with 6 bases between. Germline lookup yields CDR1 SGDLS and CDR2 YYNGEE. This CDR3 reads CASSVTGSTDTQYF. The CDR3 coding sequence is TGTGCCAGCAGCGTAACAGGAAGCACAGATACGCAGTATTTT.